These T cell receptor beta chains were read from a single sample in a study of CD8 T cells in ankylosing spondylitis. MiXCR, run by TCRdb on the 5' RACE reads, gives a single entry per CDR3 protein. The data hold roughly 700,000 distinct CDR3 sequences, with over 15% observed a single time. The sequenced sample was blood, either unsorted or a sorted T cell fraction (not recorded which). Source of these receptors: a male donor with ankylosing spondylitis. Each CDR3 is given with its conserved first and last residue. D genes are given only for firm matches. Clone sizes are given selectively: once, few, many, or a class where the clone is expanded.

CSARASGRNSYNEQFF | TGCAGTGCTAGAGCTAGCGGGAGAAACTCCTACAATGAGCAGTTCTTC | TRBV20-1 | TRBD2 | - | TRBJ2-1
CAWSGGWGGTGELFF | TGTGCCTGGAGTGGAGGGTGGGGAGGCACCGGGGAGCTGTTTTTT | TRBV30 | - | few | TRBJ2-2
CSARRTAGGDPYEQYF | TGCAGTGCTAGGAGAACGGCGGGGGGCGATCCCTACGAGCAGTACTTC | TRBV20-1 | TRBD2 | - | TRBJ2-7
CASSHGLLQETQYF | TGTGCCAGCAGCCACGGACTACTCCAAGAGACCCAGTACTTC | TRBV4-2 | - | - | TRBJ2-5
CASSPGTSGIYQETQYF | TGTGCCAGCAGCCCAGGGACTAGCGGGATATACCAAGAGACCCAGTACTTC | TRBV7-9 | TRBD2 | - | TRBJ2-5
CSALDVHNEQFF | TGCAGTGCGCTGGACGTCCACAATGAGCAGTTCTTC | TRBV20-1 | - | - | TRBJ2-1
CASSPRQGASTDTQYF | TGCGCCAGCAGCCCCCGGCAGGGGGCTAGCACAGATACGCAGTATTTT | TRBV4-1 | TRBD1 | - | TRBJ2-3
CASTRWGALNTEAFF | TGCGCCAGCACACGATGGGGGGCCCTGAACACTGAAGCTTTCTTT | TRBV5-1 | - | many | TRBJ1-1
CASSWTLSSCNEQFF | TGTGCCAGCAGTTGGACTCTTAGCTCCTGCAATGAGCAGTTCTTC | TRBV27 | - | - | TRBJ2-1
CASSSDRASALNIQYF | TGTGCCAGCAGTTCGGACAGGGCCTCCGCTTTAAACATTCAGTACTTC | TRBV28 | TRBD1 | - | TRBJ2-4
CASSAADRGGEKLFF | TGTGCCAGCAGTGCCGCGGACAGGGGGGGTGAAAAACTGTTTTTT | TRBV6-1 | TRBD1 | few | TRBJ1-4
CASSPPLRTGVYGYTF | TGTGCCAGCAGCCCCCCCCTCAGGACAGGTGTTTATGGCTACACCTTC | TRBV7-9 | TRBD1 | - | TRBJ1-2
CASSSLAGAEETQYF | TGCGCCAGCAGCAGCCTAGCGGGGGCAGAAGAGACCCAGTACTTC | TRBV5-1 | TRBD2 | - | TRBJ2-5